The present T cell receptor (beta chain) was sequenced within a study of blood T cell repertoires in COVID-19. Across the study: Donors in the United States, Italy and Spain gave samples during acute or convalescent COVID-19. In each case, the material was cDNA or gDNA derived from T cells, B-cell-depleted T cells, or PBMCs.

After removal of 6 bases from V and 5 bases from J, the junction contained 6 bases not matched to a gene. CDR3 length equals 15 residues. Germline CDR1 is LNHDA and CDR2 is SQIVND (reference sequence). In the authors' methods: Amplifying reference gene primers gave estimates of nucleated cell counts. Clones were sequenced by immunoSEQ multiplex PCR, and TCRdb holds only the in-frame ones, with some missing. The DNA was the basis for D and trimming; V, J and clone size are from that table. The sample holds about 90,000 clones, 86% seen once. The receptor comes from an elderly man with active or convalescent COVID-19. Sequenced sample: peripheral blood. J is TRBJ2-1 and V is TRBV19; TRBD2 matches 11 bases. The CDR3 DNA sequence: TGTGCCAGTAGACCTAGCGGGAGGCCCGACAATGAGCAGTTCTTC. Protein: CASRPSGRPDNEQFF.